This is a list of T cell receptor beta chains from one sample in a study of cytomegalovirus exposure and HLA in healthy donors. Sequencing was performed with immunoSEQ multiplex PCR; in TCRdb, only in-frame clones are kept and a portion is missing. The sample holds 150,000 to 200,000 clones, around 80% seen once. The sequenced sample consisted of PBMCs. Receptors were obtained from a woman aged 25 to 39 in good health and CMV-seronegative. The CDR3 runs from the conserved cysteine through the conserved F or W. Each record gives: V gene, J gene, D gene, clone size, CDR3 DNA, CDR3 protein. D genes are given only for firm matches. The size entry is marked missing in some rows and otherwise reads once, few, many or a size class.

V: TRBV18
J: TRBJ2-3
D: TRBD2
size: NA
DNA: TGTGCCAGCTCACCGCTAGCGGAGGCCCGTGATACGCAGTATTTT
CDR3: CASSPLAEARDTQYF

V: TRBV5-6
J: TRBJ2-7
D: NA
size: NA
DNA: TGTGCCAGCAGCTTGCTTACCTACGAGCAGTACTTC
CDR3: CASSLLTYEQYF

V: TRBV7-9
J: TRBJ2-7
D: TRBD1
size: NA
DNA: TGTGCCAGCAGCTTATCCCGCCCGACAGGGAAGGTCTACGAGCAGTACTTC
CDR3: CASSLSRPTGKVYEQYF

V: TRBV11-2
J: TRBJ2-1
D: TRBD2
size: NA
DNA: TGTGCCAGCAGCTTTGTGAGGACTAGAACCTACAATGAGCAGTTCTTC
CDR3: CASSFVRTRTYNEQFF

V: TRBV6-5
J: TRBJ1-6
D: NA
size: NA
DNA: TGTGCCAGCAGTCGGGACATTTCGGGGACACCCCTCCACTTT
CDR3: CASSRDISGTPLHF

V: TRBV19
J: TRBJ2-7
D: TRBD1
size: NA
DNA: TGTGCCAGTAGTATGATGACAACCGGGACAGGGGCCTACGAGCAGTACTTC
CDR3: CASSMMTTGTGAYEQYF

V: TRBV5-1
J: TRBJ2-7
D: TRBD1
size: NA
DNA: TGCGCCAGCAGCTCTCCTGGGACAGGGGCGAACTACGAGCAGTACTTC
CDR3: CASSSPGTGANYEQYF

V: TRBV4-2
J: TRBJ2-1
D: NA
size: NA
DNA: TGTGCCAGCAGCCAAGGCCTATCGGGAAGCCTTAGTGAGCAGTTCTTC
CDR3: CASSQGLSGSLSEQFF

V: TRBV5-1
J: TRBJ2-7
D: TRBD2
size: NA
DNA: TGCGCCAGCCCCAACGGGGGGAAGATCGCCTACGAGCAGTACTTC
CDR3: CASPNGGKIAYEQYF

V: TRBV7-6
J: TRBJ2-1
D: TRBD2
size: NA
DNA: TGTGCCAGCAGCATTTTACTAGCGGGGGGGGACCGAGAGCAGTTCTTC
CDR3: CASSILLAGGDREQFF

V: TRBV25-1
J: TRBJ2-2
D: TRBD1
size: NA
DNA: TGTGCCAGCAGCGCAGCAGGACAGGGATCGGGCGGGGAGCTGTTTTTT
CDR3: CASSAAGQGSGGELFF

V: TRBV19
J: TRBJ1-4
D: NA
size: once
DNA: TGTGCCAGTAGTTCTTTGGGCTCAGGAGGAGAAAAACTGTTTTTT
CDR3: CASSSLGSGGEKLFF

V: TRBV28
J: TRBJ2-6
D: TRBD1
size: NA
DNA: TGTGCCAGCAGTCCCGGACAGGGGATAAAATCCAACGTCCTGACTTTC
CDR3: CASSPGQGIKSNVLTF

V: TRBV4-1
J: TRBJ2-6
D: TRBD1
size: NA
DNA: TGCGCCAGCAGCTCACTTTTGCCCCGGGACAGGGGACATAAGGCCAACGTCCTGACTTTC
CDR3: CASSSLLPRDRGHKANVLTF

V: TRBV7-7
J: TRBJ1-1
D: NA
size: NA
DNA: TGTGCCAGCAGCTTTACAGTGAACACTGAAGCTTTCTTT
CDR3: CASSFTVNTEAFF

V: TRBV19
J: TRBJ2-3
D: NA
size: once
DNA: TGTGCCAGTAGTGCAACAGGTACCAGCACAGATACGCAGTATTTT
CDR3: CASSATGTSTDTQYF

V: TRBV7-9
J: TRBJ1-2
D: TRBD1
size: NA
DNA: TGTGCCAGCAGCCCAGGACAGGGGGTGGTTGGCTACACCTTC
CDR3: CASSPGQGVVGYTF

V: TRBV2
J: TRBJ2-5
D: NA
size: NA
DNA: TGTGCCAGCACGAGAGAGACCCAGTACTTC
CDR3: CASTRETQYF

V: TRBV6-5
J: TRBJ2-5
D: NA
size: NA
DNA: TGTGCCAGCAGTCCCAGCGGGTACCAAGAGACCCAGTACTTC
CDR3: CASSPSGYQETQYF

V: TRBV15
J: TRBJ1-1
D: NA
size: NA
DNA: TGTGCCACCAGCAGAGATCCAGGGTACACTGAAGCTTTCTTT
CDR3: CATSRDPGYTEAFF

V: TRBV5-1
J: TRBJ1-4
D: NA
size: NA
DNA: TGCGCCAGCAGCACAGGGCCCACTAATGAAAAACTGTTTTTT
CDR3: CASSTGPTNEKLFF

V: TRBV15
J: TRBJ2-3
D: TRBD2
size: NA
DNA: TGTGCCACCAGCAGAGTTCGGACTAGCTACACAGATACGCAGTATTTT
CDR3: CATSRVRTSYTDTQYF

V: TRBV11-2
J: TRBJ2-1
D: TRBD2
size: once
DNA: TGTGCCAGCAGCTTAGCGGGAGGCAATGAGCAGTTCTTC
CDR3: CASSLAGGNEQFF

V: TRBV9
J: TRBJ2-4
D: NA
size: NA
DNA: TGTGCCAGCAGCGTCGCAGGTCCAAACATTCAGTACTTC
CDR3: CASSVAGPNIQYF

V: TRBV18
J: TRBJ2-1
D: TRBD2
size: NA
DNA: TGTGCCAGCTCCCTAGCGGGGGGCGATGAGCAGTTCTTC
CDR3: CASSLAGGDEQFF

V: TRBV6-5
J: TRBJ2-7
D: TRBD2
size: NA
DNA: TGTGCCAGCAGTGCCGGCGGGGGCTACGAGCAGTACTTC
CDR3: CASSAGGGYEQYF

V: TRBV4-1
J: TRBJ1-2
D: NA
size: NA
DNA: TGCGCCAGCAGCCAAGGTTCGGGGTTCTATGGCTACACCTTC
CDR3: CASSQGSGFYGYTF

V: TRBV7-8
J: TRBJ2-7
D: TRBD2
size: NA
DNA: TGTGCCAGCAGCCGGGTAGCGGGCTCCTACGAGCAGTACTTC
CDR3: CASSRVAGSYEQYF

V: TRBV9
J: TRBJ2-2
D: TRBD1
size: NA
DNA: TGTGCCAGCAGCGTGGCTGACAGGGTTAACACCGGGGAGCTGTTTTTT
CDR3: CASSVADRVNTGELFF

V: TRBV2
J: TRBJ1-6
D: NA
size: NA
DNA: TGTGCCAGCAGTGAAGAACGGGGTAATTCACCCCTCCACTTT
CDR3: CASSEERGNSPLHF

V: TRBV7-6
J: TRBJ2-3
D: NA
size: NA
DNA: TGTGCCAGCAGCTCGTGGGGGGGGCGGACAGATACGCAGTATTTT
CDR3: CASSSWGGRTDTQYF

V: TRBV11-2
J: TRBJ2-7
D: NA
size: NA
DNA: TGTGCCAGCAGCTGGGGTCGTGGGGGCCGGGAGCAGTACTTC
CDR3: CASSWGRGGREQYF

V: TRBV6-1
J: TRBJ2-3
D: TRBD1
size: NA
DNA: TGTGCCAGCAGCGCAGGGACAGGGGCATGGGATACGCAGTATTTT
CDR3: CASSAGTGAWDTQYF

V: TRBV9
J: TRBJ2-3
D: NA
size: NA
DNA: TGTGCCAGCAGCCCGCGGAGGAGTGGCACAGATACGCAGTATTTT
CDR3: CASSPRRSGTDTQYF

V: TRBV28
J: TRBJ2-3
D: TRBD1
size: NA
DNA: TGTGCCAGCAGTTTATCGGGACAGGGTAACACAGATACGCAGTATTTT
CDR3: CASSLSGQGNTDTQYF